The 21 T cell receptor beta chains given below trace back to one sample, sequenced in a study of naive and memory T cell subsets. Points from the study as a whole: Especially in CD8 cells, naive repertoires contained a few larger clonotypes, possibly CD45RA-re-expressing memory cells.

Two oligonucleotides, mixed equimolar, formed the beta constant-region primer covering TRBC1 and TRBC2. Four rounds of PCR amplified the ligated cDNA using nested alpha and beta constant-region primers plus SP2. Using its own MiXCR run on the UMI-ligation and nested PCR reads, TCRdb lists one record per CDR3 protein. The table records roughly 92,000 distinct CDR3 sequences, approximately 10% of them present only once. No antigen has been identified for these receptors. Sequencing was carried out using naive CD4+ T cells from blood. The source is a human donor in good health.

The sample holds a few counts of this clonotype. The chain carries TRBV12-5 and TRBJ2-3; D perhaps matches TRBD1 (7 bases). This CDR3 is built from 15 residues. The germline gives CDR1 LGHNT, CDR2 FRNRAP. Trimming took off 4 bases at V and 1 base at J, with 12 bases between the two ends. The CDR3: CASGSGGGGTDTQYF. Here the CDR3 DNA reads TGTGCTAGTGGTTCAGGGGGAGGAGGCACAGATACGCAGTATTTT. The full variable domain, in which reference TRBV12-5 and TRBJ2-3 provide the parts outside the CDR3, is DARVTQTPRHKVTEMGQEVTMRCQPILGHNTVFWYRQTMMQGLELLAYFRNRAPLDDSGMPKDRFSAEMPDATLATLKIQPSEPRDSAVYFCASGSGGGGTDTQYFGPGTRLTVL.

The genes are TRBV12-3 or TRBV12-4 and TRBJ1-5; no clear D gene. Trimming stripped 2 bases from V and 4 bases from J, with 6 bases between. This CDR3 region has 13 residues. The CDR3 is CASSLRENQPQHF. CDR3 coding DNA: TGTGCCAGCAGTTTACGCGAAAATCAGCCCCAGCATTTT.

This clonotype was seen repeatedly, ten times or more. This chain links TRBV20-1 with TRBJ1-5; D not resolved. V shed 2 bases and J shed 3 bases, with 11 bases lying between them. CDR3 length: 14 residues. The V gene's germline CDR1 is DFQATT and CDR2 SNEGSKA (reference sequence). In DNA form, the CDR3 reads TGCAGTGCTAGAAATCCCAGGACCAATCAGCCCCAGCATTTT. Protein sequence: CSARNPRTNQPQHF.

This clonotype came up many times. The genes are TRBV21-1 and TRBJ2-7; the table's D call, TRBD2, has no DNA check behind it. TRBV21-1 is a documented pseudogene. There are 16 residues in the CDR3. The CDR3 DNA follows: TGTGCCAGCAGCAAGTCCCGACTAGCGGGGGTACACGAGCAGTACTTC. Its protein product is CASSKSRLAGVHEQYF.

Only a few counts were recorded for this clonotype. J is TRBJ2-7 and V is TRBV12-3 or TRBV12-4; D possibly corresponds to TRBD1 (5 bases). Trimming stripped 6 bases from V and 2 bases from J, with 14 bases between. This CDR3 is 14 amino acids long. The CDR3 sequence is CASSPRLGPYEQYF. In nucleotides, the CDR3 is TGTGCCAGCAGCCCAAGGTTGGGGCCCTACGAGCAGTACTTC.

Written as DNA, the CDR3 is TGTGCCAGCAGCAAGGGGCGAGGGGGGGAGCTGTTTTTT. Its translation: CASSKGRGGELFF. The chain links TRBV7-9 to TRBJ2-2; D possibly matches TRBD1 or TRBD2 (5 bases each). The V gene lost 5 bases and the J gene lost 8 bases, with 12 bases spanning the gap. Germline CDR1 reads SEHNR; CDR2 reads FQNEAQ (reference sequence). The CDR3 consists of 13 residues. Using reference TRBV7-9 and TRBJ2-2 for the parts outside the CDR3, the full variable domain is DTGVSQNPRHKITKRGQNVTFRCDPISEHNRLYWYRQTLGQGPEFLTYFQNEAQLEKSRLLSDRFSAERPKGSFSTLEIQRTEQGDSAMYLCASSKGRGGELFFGEGSRLTVL.

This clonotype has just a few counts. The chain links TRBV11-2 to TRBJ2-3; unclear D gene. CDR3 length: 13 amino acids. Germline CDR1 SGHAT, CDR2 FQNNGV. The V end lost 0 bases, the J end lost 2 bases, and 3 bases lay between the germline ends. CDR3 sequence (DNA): TGTGCCAGCAGCTTAGAGCCCACAGATACGCAGTATTTT. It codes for CASSLEPTDTQYF.

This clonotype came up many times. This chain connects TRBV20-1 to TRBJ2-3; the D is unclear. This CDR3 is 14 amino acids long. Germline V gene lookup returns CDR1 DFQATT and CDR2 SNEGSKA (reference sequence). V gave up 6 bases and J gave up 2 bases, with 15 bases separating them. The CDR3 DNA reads TGCAGTGCGGGAATAAGAGCCCACACAGATACGCAGTATTTT. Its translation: CSAGIRAHTDTQYF.

The CDR3 DNA reads TGTGCCAGCAGCCAAGGCAGGGGGGGGTGGAGGCAGCCCCAGCATTTT. This encodes CASSQGRGGWRQPQHF. This chain uses TRBV3-1 with TRBJ1-5; TRBD1 matches 7 bases. The CDR3 loop spans 16 amino acids. Germline V gene data show CDR1 as LGHDT and CDR2 as YNNKEL (reference sequence). The ends lost 1 base at V and 7 bases at J; junction bases unmatched: 10.

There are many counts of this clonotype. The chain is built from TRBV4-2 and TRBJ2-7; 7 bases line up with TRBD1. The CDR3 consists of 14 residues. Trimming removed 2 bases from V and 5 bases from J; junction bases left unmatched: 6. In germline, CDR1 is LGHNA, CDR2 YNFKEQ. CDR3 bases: TGTGCCAGCAGCCAAAAGTACAGGGGCAACGAGCAGTACTTC. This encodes CASSQKYRGNEQYF.

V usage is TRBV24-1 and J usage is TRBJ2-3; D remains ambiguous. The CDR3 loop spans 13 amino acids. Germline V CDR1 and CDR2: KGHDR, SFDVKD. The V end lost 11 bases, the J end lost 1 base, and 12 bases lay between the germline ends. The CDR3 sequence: CASAVGRTDTQYF. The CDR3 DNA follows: TGTGCCAGCGCGGTTGGACGCACAGATACGCAGTATTTT.

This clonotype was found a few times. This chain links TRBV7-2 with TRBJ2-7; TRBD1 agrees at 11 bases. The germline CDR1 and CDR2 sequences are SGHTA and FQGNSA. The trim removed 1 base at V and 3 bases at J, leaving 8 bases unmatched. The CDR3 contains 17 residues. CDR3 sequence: CASSLVVGGQGGYEQYF. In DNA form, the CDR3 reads TGTGCCAGCAGCTTAGTAGTGGGGGGACAGGGGGGCTACGAGCAGTACTTC.

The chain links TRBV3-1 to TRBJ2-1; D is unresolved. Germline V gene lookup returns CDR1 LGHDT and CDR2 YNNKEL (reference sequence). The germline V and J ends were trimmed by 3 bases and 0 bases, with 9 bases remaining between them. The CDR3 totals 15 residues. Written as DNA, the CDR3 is TGTGCCAGCAGCCACCAACTTTACTCCTACAATGAGCAGTTCTTC. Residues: CASSHQLYSYNEQFF.

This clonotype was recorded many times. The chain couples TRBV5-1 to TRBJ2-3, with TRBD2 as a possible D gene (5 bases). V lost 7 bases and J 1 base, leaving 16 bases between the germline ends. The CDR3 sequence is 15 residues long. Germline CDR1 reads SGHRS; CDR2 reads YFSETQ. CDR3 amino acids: CASVPQAGGTDTQYF. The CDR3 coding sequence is TGCGCCAGCGTCCCTCAGGCGGGTGGCACAGATACGCAGTATTTT.

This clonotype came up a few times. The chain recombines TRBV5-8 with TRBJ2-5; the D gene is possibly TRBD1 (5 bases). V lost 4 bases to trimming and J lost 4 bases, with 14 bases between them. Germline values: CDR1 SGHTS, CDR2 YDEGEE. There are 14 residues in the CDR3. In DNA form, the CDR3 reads TGTGCCAGCAGCCGGGCGGCAGGGCGAGAGACCCAGTACTTC. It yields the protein CASSRAAGRETQYF.

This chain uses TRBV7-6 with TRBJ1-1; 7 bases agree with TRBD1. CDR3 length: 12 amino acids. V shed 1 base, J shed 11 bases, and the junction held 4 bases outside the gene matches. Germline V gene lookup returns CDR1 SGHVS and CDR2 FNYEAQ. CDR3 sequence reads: CASSLVGGAAFF. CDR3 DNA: TGTGCCAGCAGCTTAGTAGGGGGCGCGGCTTTCTTT.

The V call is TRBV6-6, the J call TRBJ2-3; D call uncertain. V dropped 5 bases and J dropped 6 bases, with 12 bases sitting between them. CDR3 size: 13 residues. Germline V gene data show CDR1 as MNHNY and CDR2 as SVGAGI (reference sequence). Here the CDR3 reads CASSRASMDTQYF. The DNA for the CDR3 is TGTGCCAGCAGTCGCGCTAGTATGGATACGCAGTATTTT.

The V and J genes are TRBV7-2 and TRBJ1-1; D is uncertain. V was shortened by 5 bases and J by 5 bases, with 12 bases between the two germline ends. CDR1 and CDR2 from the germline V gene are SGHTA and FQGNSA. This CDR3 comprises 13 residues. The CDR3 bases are TGTGCCAGCAGCCCCAAACCAATTACTGAAGCTTTCTTT. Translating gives CASSPKPITEAFF.

DNA for the CDR3: TGTGCCTCAACGGGGGTCCCAGATACGCAGTATTTT. Translated, it gives CASTGVPDTQYF. This chain connects TRBV10-3 to TRBJ2-3, with D perhaps matching TRBD2 (6 bases). The CDR3 length is 12 residues. Germline V gives CDR1 ENHRY, CDR2 SYGVKD. V dropped 11 bases and J dropped 4 bases, with 13 bases sitting between them.

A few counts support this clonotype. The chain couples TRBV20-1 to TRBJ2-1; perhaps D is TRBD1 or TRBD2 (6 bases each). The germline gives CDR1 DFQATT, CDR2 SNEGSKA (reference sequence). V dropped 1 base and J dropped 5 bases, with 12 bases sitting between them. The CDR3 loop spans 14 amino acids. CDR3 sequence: CSARVSGAHNEQFF. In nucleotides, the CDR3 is TGCAGTGCTAGAGTTTCGGGGGCTCACAATGAGCAGTTCTTC.

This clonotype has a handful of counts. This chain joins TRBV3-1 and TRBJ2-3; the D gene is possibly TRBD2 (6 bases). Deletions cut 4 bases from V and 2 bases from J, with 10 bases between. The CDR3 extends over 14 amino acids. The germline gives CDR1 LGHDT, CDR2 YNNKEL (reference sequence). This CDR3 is CASSPRDFTDTQYF. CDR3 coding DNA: TGTGCCAGCAGCCCTCGGGACTTCACAGATACGCAGTATTTT.